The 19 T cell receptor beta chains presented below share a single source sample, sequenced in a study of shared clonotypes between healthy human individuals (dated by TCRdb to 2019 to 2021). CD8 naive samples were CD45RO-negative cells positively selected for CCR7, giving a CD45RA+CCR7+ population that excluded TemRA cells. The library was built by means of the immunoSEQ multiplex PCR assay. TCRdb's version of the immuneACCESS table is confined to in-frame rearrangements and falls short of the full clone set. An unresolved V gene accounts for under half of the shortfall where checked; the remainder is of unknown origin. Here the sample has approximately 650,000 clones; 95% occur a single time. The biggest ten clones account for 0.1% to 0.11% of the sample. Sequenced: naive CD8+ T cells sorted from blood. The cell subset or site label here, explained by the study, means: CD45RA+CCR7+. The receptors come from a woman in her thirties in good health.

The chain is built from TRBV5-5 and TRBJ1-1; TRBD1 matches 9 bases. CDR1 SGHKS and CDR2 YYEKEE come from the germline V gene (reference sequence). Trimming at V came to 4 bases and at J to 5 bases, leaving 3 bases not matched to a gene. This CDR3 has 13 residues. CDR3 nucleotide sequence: TGTGCCAGCAGCCTAGGGACAGGGACTGAAGCTTTCTTT. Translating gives CASSLGTGTEAFF.

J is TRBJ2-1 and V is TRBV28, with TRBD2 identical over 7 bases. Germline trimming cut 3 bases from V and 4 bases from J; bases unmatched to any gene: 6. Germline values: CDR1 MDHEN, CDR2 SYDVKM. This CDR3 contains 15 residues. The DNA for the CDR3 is TGTGCCAGCAGTTTTGAGGGAGCGGGGTACAATGAGCAGTTCTTC. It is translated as CASSFEGAGYNEQFF.

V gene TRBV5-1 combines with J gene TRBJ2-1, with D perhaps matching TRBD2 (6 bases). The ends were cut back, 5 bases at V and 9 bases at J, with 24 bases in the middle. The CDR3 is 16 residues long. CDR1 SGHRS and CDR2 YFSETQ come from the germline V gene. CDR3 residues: CASSGLGGGMDTEQFF. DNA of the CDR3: TGCGCCAGCAGTGGGTTGGGCGGAGGGATGGACACTGAGCAGTTCTTC.

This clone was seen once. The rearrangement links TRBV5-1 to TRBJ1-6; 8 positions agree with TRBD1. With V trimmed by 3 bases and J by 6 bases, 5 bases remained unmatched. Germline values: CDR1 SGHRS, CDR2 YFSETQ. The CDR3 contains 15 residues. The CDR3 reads CASSYSGQANSPLHF. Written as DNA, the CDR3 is TGCGCCAGCAGCTACTCGGGACAGGCTAATTCACCCCTCCACTTT.

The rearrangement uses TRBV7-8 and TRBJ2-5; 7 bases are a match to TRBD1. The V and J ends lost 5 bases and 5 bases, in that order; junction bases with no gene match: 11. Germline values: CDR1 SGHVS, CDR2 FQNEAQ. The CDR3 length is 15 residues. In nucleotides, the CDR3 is TGTGCCAGCAGCCCCTGGGACAGCTCTGGGGAGACCCAGTACTTC. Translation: CASSPWDSSGETQYF. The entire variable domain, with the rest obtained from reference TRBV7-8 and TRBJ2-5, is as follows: GAGVSQSPRYKVAKRGQDVALRCDPISGHVSLFWYQQALGQGPEFLTYFQNEAQLDKSGLPSDRFFAERPEGSVSTLKIQRTQQEDSAVYLCASSPWDSSGETQYFGPGTRLLVL.

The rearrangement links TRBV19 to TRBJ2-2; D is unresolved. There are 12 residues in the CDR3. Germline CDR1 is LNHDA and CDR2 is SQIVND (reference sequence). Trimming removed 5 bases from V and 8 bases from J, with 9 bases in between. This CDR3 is CASSPPRGELFF. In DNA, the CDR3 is TGTGCCAGTAGTCCCCCTAGAGGGGAGCTGTTTTTT.

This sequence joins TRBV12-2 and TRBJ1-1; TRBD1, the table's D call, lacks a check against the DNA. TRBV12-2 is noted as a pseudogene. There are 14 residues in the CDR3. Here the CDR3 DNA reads TGTGCAAGTCGTTGTAAAACAGTGAACACTGAAGCTTTCTTT. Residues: CASRCKTVNTEAFF.

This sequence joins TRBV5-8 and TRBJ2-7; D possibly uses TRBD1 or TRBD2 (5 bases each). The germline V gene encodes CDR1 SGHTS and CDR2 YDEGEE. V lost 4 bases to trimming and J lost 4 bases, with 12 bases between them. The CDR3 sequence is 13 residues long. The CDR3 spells CASSQGTKYEQYF. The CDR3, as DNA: TGTGCCAGCAGCCAAGGGACCAAATACGAGCAGTACTTC.

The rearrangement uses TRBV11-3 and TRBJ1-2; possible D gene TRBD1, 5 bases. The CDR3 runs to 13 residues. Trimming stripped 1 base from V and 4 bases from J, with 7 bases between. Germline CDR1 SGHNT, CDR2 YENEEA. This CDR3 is CASSLGGAYGYTF. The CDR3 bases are TGTGCCAGCAGCTTAGGGGGCGCCTATGGCTACACCTTC.

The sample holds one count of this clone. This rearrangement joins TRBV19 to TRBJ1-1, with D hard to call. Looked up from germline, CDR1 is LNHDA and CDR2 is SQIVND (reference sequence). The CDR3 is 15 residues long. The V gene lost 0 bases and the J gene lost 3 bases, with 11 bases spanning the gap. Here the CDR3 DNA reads TGTGCCAGTAGTATAGATCAGACATCTTACACTGAAGCTTTCTTT. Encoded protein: CASSIDQTSYTEAFF.

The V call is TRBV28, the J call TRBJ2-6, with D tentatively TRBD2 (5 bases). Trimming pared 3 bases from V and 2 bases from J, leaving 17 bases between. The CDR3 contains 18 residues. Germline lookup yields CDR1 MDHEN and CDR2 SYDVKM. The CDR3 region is CASSFSGYPRAGANVLTF. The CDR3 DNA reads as TGTGCCAGCAGTTTTTCGGGGTATCCCCGGGCTGGGGCCAACGTCCTGACTTTC.

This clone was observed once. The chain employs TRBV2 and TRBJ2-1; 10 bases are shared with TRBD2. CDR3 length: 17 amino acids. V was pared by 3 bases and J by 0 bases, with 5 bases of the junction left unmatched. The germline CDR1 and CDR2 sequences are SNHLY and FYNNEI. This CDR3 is CASSDPRTSGSYNEQFF. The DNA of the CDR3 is TGTGCCAGCAGTGATCCTCGGACTAGCGGCTCCTACAATGAGCAGTTCTTC.

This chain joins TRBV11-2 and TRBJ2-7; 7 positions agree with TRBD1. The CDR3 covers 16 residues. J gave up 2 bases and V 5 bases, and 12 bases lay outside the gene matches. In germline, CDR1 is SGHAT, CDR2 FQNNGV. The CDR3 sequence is CASSGTAPRAPYEQYF. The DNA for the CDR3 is TGTGCCAGCAGCGGGACAGCTCCCCGAGCCCCCTACGAGCAGTACTTC.

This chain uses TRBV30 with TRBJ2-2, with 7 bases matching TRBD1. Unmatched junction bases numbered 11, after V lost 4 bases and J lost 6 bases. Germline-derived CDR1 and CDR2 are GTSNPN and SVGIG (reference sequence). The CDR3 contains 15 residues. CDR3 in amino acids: CAWNPGGLMAGELFF. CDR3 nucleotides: TGTGCCTGGAACCCAGGGGGATTAATGGCCGGGGAGCTGTTTTTT.

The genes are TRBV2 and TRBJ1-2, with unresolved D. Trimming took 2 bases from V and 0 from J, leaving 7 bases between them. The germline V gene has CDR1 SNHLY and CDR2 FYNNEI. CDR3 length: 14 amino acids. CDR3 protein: CASSEYGSNYGYTF. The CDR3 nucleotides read TGTGCCAGCAGTGAATATGGTTCTAACTATGGCTACACCTTC.

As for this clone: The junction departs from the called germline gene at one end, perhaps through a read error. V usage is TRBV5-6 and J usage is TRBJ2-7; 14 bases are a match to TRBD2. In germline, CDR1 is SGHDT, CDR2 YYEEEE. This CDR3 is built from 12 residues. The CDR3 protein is CASSSGLAGEHF. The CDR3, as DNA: TGTGCCAGCAGCTCGGGACTAGCGGGAGAGCACTTC.

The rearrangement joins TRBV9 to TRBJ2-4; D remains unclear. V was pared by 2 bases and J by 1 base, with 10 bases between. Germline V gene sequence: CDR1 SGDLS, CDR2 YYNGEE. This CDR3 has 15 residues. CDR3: CASSVSYGAKNIQYF. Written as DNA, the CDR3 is TGTGCCAGCAGCGTCTCCTATGGGGCCAAAAACATTCAGTACTTC.

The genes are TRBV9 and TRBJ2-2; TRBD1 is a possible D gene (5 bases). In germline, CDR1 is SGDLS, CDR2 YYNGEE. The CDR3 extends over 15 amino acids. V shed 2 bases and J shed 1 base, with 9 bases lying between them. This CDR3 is CASSVLGENTGELFF. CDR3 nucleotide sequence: TGTGCCAGCAGCGTTTTAGGGGAGAACACCGGGGAGCTGTTTTTT.

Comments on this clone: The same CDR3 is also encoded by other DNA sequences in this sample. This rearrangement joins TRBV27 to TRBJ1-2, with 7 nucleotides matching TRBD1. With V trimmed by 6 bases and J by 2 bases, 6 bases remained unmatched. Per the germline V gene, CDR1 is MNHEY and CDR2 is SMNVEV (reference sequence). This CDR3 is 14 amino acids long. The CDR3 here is CASRPGGTNYGYTF. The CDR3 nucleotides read TGTGCCAGCAGGCCAGGGGGGACGAACTATGGCTACACCTTC.